The rows below give T cell receptor beta chains drawn from one sample of a study of blood T cell repertoires in COVID-19. Repertoires were generated with immunoSEQ multiplex PCR, while TCRdb's copy carries only in-frame clones and drops some. Of around 380,000 clones listed, roughly 77% are singletons. The sample comprised peripheral blood. These receptors were obtained from a human donor with acute or convalescent COVID-19. The donor label of this sample is uncertain. CDR3s include the opening cysteine and the closing phenylalanine or tryptophan. A D gene is named only where the DNA matches it firmly. Clone size is not always given. Where it is, it says once, few, many or a class for expanded clones.

size: -
D: TRBD1
J: TRBJ2-2
V: TRBV2
CDR3: CASSKNRGVSGELFF
DNA: TGTGCCAGCAGTAAAAACAGGGGCGTCTCCGGGGAGCTGTTTTTT

size: few
D: TRBD1
J: TRBJ2-1
V: TRBV7-6
CDR3: CASSSGQSFYNEQFF
DNA: TGTGCCAGCAGCTCGGGACAGTCTTTCTACAATGAGCAGTTCTTC

size: -
D: TRBD1
J: TRBJ1-1
V: TRBV7-2
CDR3: CASSLRTGNTEAFF
DNA: TGTGCCAGCAGCTTAAGGACAGGGAACACTGAAGCTTTCTTT

size: -
D: TRBD2
J: TRBJ2-2
V: TRBV7-6
CDR3: CAGGGVGELFF
DNA: TGTGCCGGTGGGGGGGTCGGGGAGCTGTTTTTT

size: -
D: -
J: TRBJ1-4
V: TRBV28
CDR3: CASRSSLEKLFF
DNA: TGTGCCAGCAGGTCCTCACTCGAAAAACTGTTTTTT

size: once
D: -
J: TRBJ1-2
V: TRBV28
CDR3: CASSTTPQGFGYTF
DNA: TGTGCCAGCAGTACCACGCCGCAGGGGTTTGGCTACACCTTC

size: -
D: -
J: TRBJ1-1
V: TRBV12-3/TRBV12-4
CDR3: CASSFRPGTEAFF
DNA: TGTGCCAGCAGTTTTCGGCCGGGCACTGAAGCTTTCTTT

size: -
D: -
J: TRBJ2-6
V: TRBV5-1
CDR3: CASSSGNLGGANVLTF
DNA: TGCGCCAGCAGCTCAGGGAACCTTGGTGGGGCCAACGTCCTGACTTTC

size: -
D: TRBD1
J: TRBJ1-2
V: TRBV6-6
CDR3: CASSYLSGGPNYGYTF
DNA: TGTGCCAGCAGTTACTTATCAGGGGGGCCGAACTATGGCTACACCTTC

size: -
D: TRBD1
J: TRBJ1-5
V: TRBV30
CDR3: CAWSPNRGSNQPQHF
DNA: TGTGCCTGGAGTCCAAACAGGGGAAGCAATCAGCCCCAGCATTTT

size: -
D: -
J: TRBJ1-1
V: TRBV7-2
CDR3: CASSSRRGNTEAFF
DNA: TGTGCCAGCAGCTCAAGACGGGGGAACACTGAAGCTTTCTTT

size: -
D: -
J: TRBJ2-7
V: TRBV28
CDR3: CASSLGGRRGWEYF
DNA: TGTGCCAGCAGTTTGGGGGGAAGGAGAGGATGGGAGTACTTC

size: -
D: -
J: TRBJ1-1
V: TRBV14
CDR3: CASSQDQANTEAFF
DNA: TGTGCCAGCAGCCAAGATCAGGCGAACACTGAAGCTTTCTTT

size: -
D: -
J: TRBJ1-5
V: TRBV19
CDR3: CASSRTEYSNQPQHF
DNA: TGTGCCAGTAGTAGGACAGAATATAGCAATCAGCCCCAGCATTTT

size: -
D: -
J: TRBJ1-5
V: TRBV7-6
CDR3: CASSLGGRQSNQPQHF
DNA: TGTGCCAGCAGCTTAGGGGGGCGTCAGAGCAATCAGCCCCAGCATTTT

size: -
D: TRBD2
J: TRBJ2-2
V: TRBV19
CDR3: CASRAPGGSRGPGELFF
DNA: TGTGCCAGTAGGGCCCCGGGGGGGTCCCGGGGACCCGGGGAGCTGTTTTTT

size: -
D: TRBD1
J: TRBJ2-5
V: TRBV11-2
CDR3: CASSRDRGETQYF
DNA: TGTGCCAGCAGCCGAGACAGGGGGGAGACCCAGTACTTC

size: few
D: -
J: TRBJ1-4
V: TRBV18
CDR3: CASSDTLNEKLFF
DNA: TGTGCCAGCTCCGACACCCTGAATGAAAAACTGTTTTTT

size: -
D: TRBD1
J: TRBJ2-5
V: TRBV4-2
CDR3: CASSAGQGGGETQYF
DNA: TGTGCCAGCAGCGCCGGACAGGGCGGTGGGGAGACCCAGTACTTC

size: -
D: -
J: TRBJ1-1
V: TRBV18
CDR3: CASSPLQGQENTEAFF
DNA: TGTGCCAGCTCACCACTCCAGGGGCAGGAGAACACTGAAGCTTTCTTT

size: -
D: -
J: TRBJ2-3
V: TRBV18
CDR3: CASSPGSGSTDTQYF
DNA: TGTGCCAGCTCACCAGGTTCGGGGAGCACAGATACGCAGTATTTT

size: -
D: -
J: TRBJ1-1
V: TRBV29-1
CDR3: CSVALTNTEAFF
DNA: TGCAGCGTTGCACTCACCAACACTGAAGCTTTCTTT

size: -
D: -
J: TRBJ1-2
V: TRBV3-1/TRBV3-2
CDR3: CASSQGLGRQQGYTF
DNA: TGTGCCAGCAGCCAAGGGTTGGGCAGGCAGCAGGGCTACACCTTC

size: -
D: -
J: TRBJ1-2
V: TRBV21-1
CDR3: CASSHPTGTDIYGYTF
DNA: TGTGCCAGCAGCCACCCTACCGGGACAGACATATATGGCTACACCTTC

size: -
D: TRBD1
J: TRBJ1-2
V: TRBV5-5
CDR3: CASSPGQGAIYGYTF
DNA: TGTGCCAGCAGCCCGGGACAGGGGGCAATCTATGGCTACACCTTC

size: -
D: -
J: TRBJ1-5
V: TRBV6-1
CDR3: CASNERPDYSNQPQHF
DNA: TGTGCCAGCAATGAACGGCCTGACTATAGCAATCAGCCCCAGCATTTT

size: -
D: -
J: TRBJ2-1
V: TRBV30
CDR3: CAWSVLISYNEQFF
DNA: TGTGCCTGGAGTGTACTTATATCCTACAATGAGCAGTTCTTC

size: -
D: -
J: TRBJ1-5
V: TRBV15
CDR3: CATSRDNGREPQHF
DNA: TGTGCCACCAGCAGAGATAACGGTCGGGAGCCCCAGCATTTT

size: -
D: -
J: TRBJ1-4
V: TRBV2
CDR3: CASRPPGRNEKLFF
DNA: TGTGCCAGCAGGCCCCCGGGGAGGAATGAAAAACTGTTTTTT

size: few
D: -
J: TRBJ1-6
V: TRBV2
CDR3: CASGEEGSSNSPLHF
DNA: TGTGCCAGCGGGGAGGAGGGCTCGTCGAATTCACCCCTCCACTTT

size: -
D: -
J: TRBJ2-1
V: TRBV7-2
CDR3: CASGEPGYNEQFF
DNA: TGTGCCTCGGGGGAACCTGGGTACAATGAGCAGTTCTTC

size: -
D: -
J: TRBJ1-2
V: TRBV7-9
CDR3: CASSLVGVGYGYTF
DNA: TGTGCCAGCAGCTTAGTAGGGGTCGGCTATGGCTACACCTTC